Below, 3 T cell receptor beta chains from the same sample are listed, as sequenced in a study of T cell responses to AZD1222 COVID-19 vaccine. The assay was immunoSEQ multiplex PCR, and TCRdb's table has in-frame clones only and misses some. The sample contains around 110,000 clones, over 75% of which appear only once. Sequences were derived from peripheral blood, sampled on day 0 of MenACWY control vaccination. These receptors were taken from an adult in good health.

This clone has just one count. V gene TRBV7-9 combines with J gene TRBJ1-6; 7 positions agree with TRBD1. V shed 5 bases, J shed 3 bases, and the junction held 1 base outside the gene matches. The CDR3 extends over 14 amino acids. The germline gives CDR1 SEHNR, CDR2 FQNEAQ (reference sequence). The CDR3 region has the DNA TGTGCCAGCAGCAACAGGGGCTATAATTCACCCCTCCACTTT. As protein: CASSNRGYNSPLHF.

The genes are TRBV18 and TRBJ1-2; possible D gene TRBD1, 5 bases. Germline V gene data show CDR1 as KGHSH and CDR2 as LQKENI. The V and J ends lost 4 bases and 8 bases respectively, with 17 bases between them. This CDR3 region has 14 residues. The CDR3 is CASSLSTGREGYTF. CDR3 DNA sequence: TGTGCCAGCTCACTTTCGACGGGACGAGAGGGCTACACCTTC.

This sequence joins TRBV4-2 and TRBJ1-2; D gene ambiguous. This CDR3 is 14 amino acids long. Trimming shortened V by 1 base and J by 7 bases, and 13 bases separated the two germline ends. Per the germline V gene, CDR1 is LGHNA and CDR2 is YNFKEQ. The chain's CDR3 is CASSQGIASGGYTF. CDR3 DNA: TGTGCCAGCAGCCAAGGGATAGCCTCGGGTGGCTACACCTTC.